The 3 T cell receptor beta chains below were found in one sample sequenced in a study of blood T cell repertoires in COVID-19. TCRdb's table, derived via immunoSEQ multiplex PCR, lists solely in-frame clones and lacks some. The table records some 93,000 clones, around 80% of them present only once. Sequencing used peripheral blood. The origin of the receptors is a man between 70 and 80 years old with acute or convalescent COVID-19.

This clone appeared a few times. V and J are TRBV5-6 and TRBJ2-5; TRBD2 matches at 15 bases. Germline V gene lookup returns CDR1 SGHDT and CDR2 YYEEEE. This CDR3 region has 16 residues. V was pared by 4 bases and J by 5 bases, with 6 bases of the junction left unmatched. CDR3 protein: CASSPGLAGGLETQYF. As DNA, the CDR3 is TGTGCCAGCAGCCCTGGACTAGCGGGGGGGTTGGAGACCCAGTACTTC.

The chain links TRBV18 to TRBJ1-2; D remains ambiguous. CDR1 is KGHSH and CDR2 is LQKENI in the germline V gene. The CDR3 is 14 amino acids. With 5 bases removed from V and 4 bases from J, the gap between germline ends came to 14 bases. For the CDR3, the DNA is TGTGCCAGCTCATCCAATGAATTGAGCTATGGCTACACCTTC. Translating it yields CASSSNELSYGYTF.

The CDR3 is CASSYLGLEYYEQYF. For the CDR3, the DNA is TGTGCCAGCAGTTACCTAGGACTAGAGTACTACGAGCAGTACTTC. The V gene is TRBV6-2 or TRBV6-3, the J gene TRBJ2-7; 7 bases are a match to TRBD2. V lost 2 bases to trimming and J lost 3 bases; unmatched junction nucleotides: 7. This CDR3 contains 15 residues. Per germline, CDR1 MNHEY and CDR2 SVGEGT.